This is a list of T cell receptor beta chains from one sample in a study of T cell repertoires in cytomegalovirus infection. The antigens of these receptors remain unknown. TCRdb reprocessed the reads with MiXCR, giving one entry per CDR3 protein. Among about 280,000 distinct CDR3 sequences listed, under 25% were seen once. The sample here was cultured PBMCs, taken from culture after CMV antigen stimulation. The receptors derive from a human donor in good health (CMV status not recorded). Some clones in this sample may be carry-over from other donors' samples. CDR3s include the opening cysteine and the closing phenylalanine or tryptophan. A D gene is named only where the DNA matches it firmly. Only part of the rows carry a size: once, few, many, or a class if the clone is expanded.

d_call	cdr3_length	clone_size	v_call	j_call	cdr3_aa
-	14	many	TRBV11-3	TRBJ2-2	CASSLIGGSGELFF
-	17	-	TRBV4-3	TRBJ2-3	CASSQDGRASGTDTQYF
-	15	few	TRBV5-1	TRBJ1-5	CASSLEGREDQPQHF
-	11	-	TRBV20-1	TRBJ2-5	CSAPGGKTQYF
TRBD2	14	few	TRBV7-2	TRBJ2-5	CASSQMGGRETQYF
TRBD2	15	many	TRBV12-3/TRBV12-4	TRBJ2-1	CASSLGLAGENEQFF
TRBD2	18	many	TRBV12-3/TRBV12-4	TRBJ2-2	CASSLYVPGGANTGELFF
-	16	-	TRBV27	TRBJ2-7	CASSTLLPLSSYEQYF
TRBD2	16	many	TRBV11-2	TRBJ2-1	CASSLDLAGNYNEQFF
-	15	many	TRBV12-3/TRBV12-4	TRBJ2-2	CASRPSGTHTGELFF
-	16	few	TRBV6-6	TRBJ2-7	CASSYGGGSALSEQYF
TRBD1	20	-	TRBV6-5	TRBJ2-4	CASSRTGQGVPRIAKNIQYF
-	15	-	TRBV6-5	TRBJ1-2	CASSYGVQGGGGYTF
TRBD2	16	many	TRBV6-2/TRBV6-3	TRBJ2-1	CASSRTSGSVYNEQFF
TRBD1	17	few	TRBV5-4	TRBJ2-2	CASSLGGGTGDTGELFF
TRBD2	15	many	TRBV6-1	TRBJ2-1	CASTLRVAGNNEQFF
-	12	few	TRBV29-1	TRBJ1-1	CSVEWGGTEAFF
TRBD2	16	-	TRBV5-1	TRBJ2-1	CASSPRTSGMNNEQFF
-	16	-	TRBV7-8	TRBJ2-1	CASSPGLVAAYNEQFF
TRBD2	22	-	TRBV6-2/TRBV6-3	TRBJ2-6	CASSRSPGLAGEGASGANVLTF
-	17	few	TRBV11-3	TRBJ2-3	CASSFSASPRGPDTQYF
TRBD2	16	many	TRBV7-2	TRBJ2-7	CASSSGGASGKRGQYF
-	15	-	TRBV6-8	TRBJ1-1	CASFPLQGPRAEAFF
-	16	-	TRBV12-3/TRBV12-4	TRBJ2-2	CASSPPETQITGELFF
-	15	-	TRBV6-1	TRBJ2-1	CASSGGHLLYNEQFF
TRBD1	12	-	TRBV28	TRBJ1-5	CASTGVDQPQHF
-	13	many	TRBV7-2	TRBJ2-2	CASSWTTPGELFF
-	20	few	TRBV15	TRBJ2-6	CATSRDRFRAQAPGANVLTF
TRBD1	14	-	TRBV6-1	TRBJ2-5	CASRGQGISETQYF
-	13	few	TRBV28	TRBJ1-2	CASSLEADDGYTF
TRBD2	17	-	TRBV4-1	TRBJ2-2	CASSHTSGTSGTGELFF
TRBD1	15	-	TRBV12-5	TRBJ1-2	CASGGTGAHYRGYTF
TRBD2	15	few	TRBV28	TRBJ2-1	CASRVALAGHNEQFF
TRBD2	15	few	TRBV2	TRBJ2-1	CASSEDSGRGNEQFF
-	13	-	TRBV6-2/TRBV6-3	TRBJ2-1	CASSYSRKDEQFF
TRBD1	15	few	TRBV15	TRBJ1-5	CATSVGQGHNQPQHF
-	11	-	TRBV5-1	TRBJ2-1	CASSFRYEQFF
TRBD2	15	-	TRBV10-2	TRBJ2-1	CASSESGRPLYEQFF
TRBD1	17	many	TRBV12-3/TRBV12-4	TRBJ2-7	CASSLIFFGQGSYEQYF
TRBD1	13	few	TRBV20-1	TRBJ1-1	CSARDRGLSEAFF
TRBD1	17	many	TRBV12-3/TRBV12-4	TRBJ2-3	CASSLRHRDRGPDTQYF
-	15	many	TRBV7-2	TRBJ2-3	CASSSGVQKTDTQYF
-	14	many	TRBV7-6	TRBJ2-6	CASEKGSGANVLTF
-	12	many	TRBV7-2	TRBJ2-3	CASSLRTDTQYF
-	16	-	TRBV5-1	TRBJ2-3	CASSLESRIRTDTQYF
TRBD1	14	-	TRBV29-1	TRBJ2-7	CSVGGAGGLYEQYF
-	18	-	TRBV7-9	TRBJ2-1	CASSQPRTAILTYNEQFF
-	12	many	TRBV7-2	TRBJ2-7	CASSLAPGEQYF
TRBD2	15	many	TRBV7-8	TRBJ2-3	CASSPRTSGSGAQYF
-	14	many	TRBV6-1	TRBJ2-3	CASGGTENLDTQYF
-	16	-	TRBV11-2	TRBJ2-1	CASSPARGRRNNEQFF
-	13	-	TRBV7-3	TRBJ2-3	CASSLISTDTQYF
-	15	-	TRBV10-3	TRBJ2-1	CAISVGGGRDYEQFF
TRBD1	13	few	TRBV28	TRBJ1-2	CASSPGTGIGYTF
TRBD1	15	few	TRBV3-1	TRBJ1-3	CASRSQGAAGNTIYF